Listed below are T cell receptor beta chains from one sample, sequenced in a study of liver allograft versus peripheral blood T cells. TCRdb itself ran the reads through MiXCR, one entry per CDR3 protein. The data contain about 8,400 distinct CDR3 sequences, roughly 15% of them singletons. The receptor source for this set is a human patient who had a liver transplant. Some of the T cells may derive from the graft donor. The CDR3 runs from the conserved cysteine through the conserved F or W. D genes are given only for firm matches. Not all rows give a size; the values are once, few, many and, for expanded clones, a class.

v_gene: TRBV20-1
len: 12
d_gene: .
abundance: .
j_gene: TRBJ2-5
CDR3nt: TGCAGTGCTAGCGGCCCTGCGGAGACCCAGTACTTC
CDR3aa: CSASGPAETQYF

v_gene: TRBV28
len: 14
d_gene: .
abundance: many
j_gene: TRBJ2-7
CDR3nt: TGTGCCAGCAGTTTGAATGTGGGGGCGCTTGAGCAGTACTTC
CDR3aa: CASSLNVGALEQYF

v_gene: TRBV14
len: 18
d_gene: TRBD2
abundance: .
j_gene: TRBJ2-1
CDR3nt: TGTGCCAGCAGCCGCGGGGGTCCTAGCGGCCTCTCCTACAATGAGCAGTTCTTC
CDR3aa: CASSRGGPSGLSYNEQFF

v_gene: TRBV20-1
len: 16
d_gene: .
abundance: many
j_gene: TRBJ2-1
CDR3nt: TGCAGTGCTTACTATACAAGCGGAGGGTCCTACAATGAGCAGTTCTTC
CDR3aa: CSAYYTSGGSYNEQFF

v_gene: TRBV7-3
len: 16
d_gene: TRBD1
abundance: .
j_gene: TRBJ1-1
CDR3nt: TGTGCCAGCAGCTTAACTAGGGACAGCGCGTGGACTGAAGCTTTCTTT
CDR3aa: CASSLTRDSAWTEAFF

v_gene: TRBV5-6
len: 12
d_gene: .
abundance: many
j_gene: TRBJ1-2
CDR3nt: TGTGCCAGCAGTCGGGACATCTATGGCTACACCTTC
CDR3aa: CASSRDIYGYTF

v_gene: TRBV14
len: 16
d_gene: TRBD2
abundance: .
j_gene: TRBJ2-3
CDR3nt: TGTGCCAGCAGCCAAGAGGAACTAGCGGGGGTGGTCACGCAGTATTTT
CDR3aa: CASSQEELAGVVTQYF

v_gene: TRBV20-1
len: 11
d_gene: .
abundance: few
j_gene: TRBJ2-5
CDR3nt: TGCAGTGCCAAATCCCCGGAGACCCAGTACTTC
CDR3aa: CSAKSPETQYF

v_gene: TRBV19
len: 13
d_gene: .
abundance: medium-sized
j_gene: TRBJ1-5
CDR3nt: TGTGCCAGTAGTATAGGTTCAGCGCAGCCCCAGCATTTT
CDR3aa: CASSIGSAQPQHF

v_gene: TRBV3-1
len: 12
d_gene: .
abundance: .
j_gene: TRBJ1-1
CDR3nt: TGTGCCAGCAGCCAAGCCGGGACAGAAGCTTTCTTT
CDR3aa: CASSQAGTEAFF

v_gene: TRBV5-6
len: 12
d_gene: .
abundance: medium-sized
j_gene: TRBJ1-2
CDR3nt: TGTGCCAGCAGCTTGTCGGGCTATGGCTACACCTTC
CDR3aa: CASSLSGYGYTF